This T cell receptor beta chain appears in the sequencing data of a study of control samples from healthy donors and cancer patients. Method: immunoSEQ multiplex PCR; TCRdb's copy keeps in-frame clones and lacks some. The sample holds roughly 81,000 clones, about 79% seen once. This CDR3 is built from 16 residues. V lost 10 bases and J 0 bases, leaving 21 bases between the germline ends. The germline gives CDR1 ENHRY, CDR2 SYGVKD. Sequences were obtained from PBMCs. The origin of this receptor is a man in his 60s with head and neck cancer. This chain joins TRBV10-3 and TRBJ1-1; tentatively, D is TRBD1 (5 bases). The chain's CDR3 is CATARAEGVLNTEAFF. In DNA form, the CDR3 reads TGTGCCACCGCACGGGCCGAAGGGGTCCTGAACACTGAAGCTTTCTTT.